This T cell receptor beta chain is from a study of cytomegalovirus exposure and HLA in healthy donors. As concerns this clone: What it recognizes is unknown.

General study findings and limits: Some public TCRs appeared in many individuals, while most sequences were rare. Certain indistinguishable V segments, among them TRBV6-2 and TRBV6-3, were excluded.

V was pared by 1 base and J by 6 bases, with 12 bases between. The CDR3 runs 15 residues. Germline CDR1 reads LGHNA; CDR2 reads YNFKEQ. In nominal health when sampled, donors likely had unrecorded immune exposures nonetheless. Researchers ran the PCR with 60 Vbeta and 13 Jbeta primers. Only in-frame clones appear in the TCRdb table, and some are missing; sequencing was by immunoSEQ multiplex PCR. Among about 120,000 clones listed, around 80% were seen once. This chain links TRBV4-2 with TRBJ2-2; a weak D match, TRBD2 (5 bases). The sequencing sample was made of PBMCs. The clonotype comes from a female donor in good health and CMV-seronegative. The CDR3, as DNA: TGTGCCAGCAGCCAAGGTCTACCGAGGGCCGGGGAGCTGTTTTTT. It encodes CASSQGLPRAGELFF.